This T cell receptor beta chain is from a study of T cell repertoires in cytomegalovirus infection. Across the whole study: Recently identified HLA-C-restricted CMV epitopes were used, and well-studied HLA-B-restricted CMV epitopes were used as well. Signatures in public TCR beta sequences pointed to both CMV infection and matching HLA type. Study-level results: Public TCR beta family frequency separated CMV-and-HLA carriers, including in an independent cohort. HLA-C-restricted, CMV-specific TCR beta clonotypes were dominant ex vivo.

Of note for this clonotype: As yet, its antigen is unknown. A read error may be the cause here, since a much bigger clone is one base away.

Looked up from germline, CDR1 is SGHVS and CDR2 is FQNEAQ. V was cut by 11 bases and J by 3 bases, with 13 bases left in between. The CDR3 loop spans 13 amino acids. In TCRdb, the reads were re-called with MiXCR into one record per CDR3 protein. The sample includes about 920,000 distinct CDR3 sequences, approximately 31% of them seen just once. The gene calls are TRBV7-8 and TRBJ2-2; D is uncertain. This TCR derives from a human donor in good health (CMV status not recorded). Some clones in this sample may be carry-over from other donors' samples. The specimen comprised cultured CD8+ T cells from PBMCs, sampled from culture after CMV antigen stimulation. The CDR3 bases are TGTGCCGGCAACCCTACACACACCGGGGAGCTGTTTTTT. This encodes CAGNPTHTGELFF.